This T cell receptor beta chain was sequenced for a study of tumor and adjacent non-tumor tissue in lung cancer. The template was RNA from unsorted bulk tissue. The normal lung tissue was taken more than 3 cm from the tumor edge. The library came from three nested PCR rounds adapted from ARM-PCR protocols. One entry per CDR3 protein, called by TCRdb with MiXCR from the multiplex PCR reads. The data show over 40,000 distinct CDR3 sequences, with around three quarters seen just once and 23% held by the top ten. The CDR3 length is 15 residues. CDR1 is SEHNR, CDR2 FQNEAQ, per germline (reference sequence). Details on this clonotype: The junction shows a germline mismatch at one end, possibly a read error.

The gene calls are TRBV7-9 and TRBJ2-1; the D gene is possibly TRBD2 (5 bases). The specimen sequenced was distant non-tumor lung tissue. The clonotype comes from a woman aged 60-75 years with non-small cell lung cancer. The CDR3 spells CASNTGGGYYKEQFF. DNA for the CDR3: TGTGCCAGCAACACCGGAGGCGGGTATTACAAAGAGCAGTTCTTC.